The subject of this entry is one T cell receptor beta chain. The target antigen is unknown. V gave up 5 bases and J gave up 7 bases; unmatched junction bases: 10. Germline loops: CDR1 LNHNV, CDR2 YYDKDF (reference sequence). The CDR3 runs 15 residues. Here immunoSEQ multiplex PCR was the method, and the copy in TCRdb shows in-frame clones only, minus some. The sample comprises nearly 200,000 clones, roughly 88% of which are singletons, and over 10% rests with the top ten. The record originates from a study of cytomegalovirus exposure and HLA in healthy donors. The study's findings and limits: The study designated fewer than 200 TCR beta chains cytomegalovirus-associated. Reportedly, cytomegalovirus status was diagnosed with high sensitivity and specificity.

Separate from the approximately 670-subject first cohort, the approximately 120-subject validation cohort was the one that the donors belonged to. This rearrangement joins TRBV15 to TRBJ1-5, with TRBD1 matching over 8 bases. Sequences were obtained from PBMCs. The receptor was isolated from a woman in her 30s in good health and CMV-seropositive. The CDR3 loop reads CATSSRQGIRQPQHF. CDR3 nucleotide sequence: TGTGCCACCAGCTCCCGACAGGGGATCCGGCAGCCCCAGCATTTT.